This T cell receptor beta chain was identified in a study of blood T cells in healthy people across ages. Primed by a sample-barcoded 5' primer and a J-beta primer mix, a second PCR proceeded for roughly 7 to 11 cycles. TCRdb reanalysed the 5' RACE reads using MiXCR and keeps one entry per CDR3 protein. Of roughly 1.4 million distinct CDR3 sequences detected, around 55% appear once; the ten largest clones hold 5.5% to 8%. The CDR3 spans 13 residues. The germline V and J ends were trimmed by 5 bases and 2 bases, with 10 bases remaining between them. In germline, CDR1 is SGHTA, CDR2 FQGNSA. The TCR sequence derives from a man between 18 and 35 years old in good health. The genes are TRBV7-2 and TRBJ2-7, with D maybe TRBD1 (5 bases). The material sequenced was blood. This CDR3 is CASSIWGAYEQYF. The CDR3 DNA is TGTGCCAGCAGCATATGGGGCGCCTACGAGCAGTACTTC. The variable domain in full, with the rest retrieved from reference TRBV7-2 and TRBJ2-7, is GAGVSQSPSNKVTEKGKDVELRCDPISGHTALYWYRQSLGQGLEFLIYFQGNSAPDKSGLPSDRFSAERTGGSVSTLTIQRTQQEDSAVYLCASSIWGAYEQYFGPGTRLTVT.